This T cell receptor (beta chain) was sequenced for a study of blood T cell repertoires in COVID-19. The CDR3 is 15 amino acids. CDR1 is MNHEY and CDR2 is SMNVEV in the germline V gene (reference sequence). V was shortened by 6 bases and J by 1 base, with 13 bases between the two germline ends. TCRdb keeps only in-frame clones here, not all; method: immunoSEQ multiplex PCR. This sample has about 140,000 clones; about 84% occur once, and the top ten carry roughly 8.3%. The chain employs TRBV27 and TRBJ1-5; TRBD1 might be the D (6 bases). The TCR originated in a woman of 80 years or more in a cohort sampled during active or convalescent COVID-19. Material for sequencing was peripheral blood. The CDR3 nucleotides are TGTGCCAGCAGGAGGAGGGGGGGGAGCAATCAGCCCCAGCATTTT. Its protein product is CASRRRGGSNQPQHF.